Following are 15 T cell receptor beta chains from one sample sequenced in a study of CD8 T cell repertoires and HIV-1 epitope variants. The repertoire was sequenced with immunoSEQ multiplex PCR; TCRdb's copy has only in-frame clones and lacks some. This sample has thousands of clones; more than 60% occur once, and the top ten carry 40% to 45%. No antigen has been assigned to these receptors. Material for sequencing was cultured CD8+ T cells derived from PBMCs. The receptor set was obtained from a male donor with HIV.

This clone is categorized as medium-sized. One end of the junction is discordant with germline, which a read error may explain. The chain links TRBV5-6 to TRBJ1-2; TRBD1 agrees at 10 bases. From germline, CDR1 is SGHDT and CDR2 YYEEEE. This CDR3 region has 14 residues. CDR3 nucleotides: TGTGCCAGCAGCGATCCCGGGACAGGGGTCCTCGGTGCCTTC. Its translation: CASSDPGTGVLGAF.

This clone is hyperexpanded in the sample. The genes are TRBV13 and TRBJ2-5, with TRBD2 as a possible D gene (5 bases). The CDR3 covers 15 residues. The V end lost 4 bases, the J end lost 2 bases, and 14 bases lay between the germline ends. Germline V gene lookup returns CDR1 PRHDT and CDR2 FYEKMQ (reference sequence). CDR3 loop: CASSSAGIDQETQYF. The CDR3 nucleotides are TGTGCCAGCAGCTCCGCCGGGATAGATCAAGAGACCCAGTACTTC.

V is TRBV18 and J is TRBJ2-7; 10 bases map to TRBD1. V shed 8 bases, J shed 4 bases, and the junction held 11 bases outside the gene matches. This CDR3 comprises 15 residues. Germline CDR1 KGHSH, CDR2 LQKENI. The CDR3, as DNA: TGTGCCAGCGGCGGAACCGGGACAGGGGTTTACGAGCAGTACTTC. Encoded protein: CASGGTGTGVYEQYF.

This clone appeared once. The chain combines TRBV28 with TRBJ2-1; 9 nucleotides align to TRBD2. Trimming cost V 5 bases and J 0 bases; bases outside gene matches: 5. This CDR3 contains 16 residues. Germline CDR1 reads MDHEN; CDR2 reads SYDVKM. CDR3 coding DNA: TGTGCCAGCAGTCCACTAGCGGGCAACTCCTACAATGAGCAGTTCTTC. It encodes CASSPLAGNSYNEQFF.

The V call is TRBV6-5, the J call TRBJ1-5; D perhaps matches TRBD1 (5 bases). Germline CDR1 and CDR2: MNHEY and SVGAGI. Trimming removed 5 bases from V and 3 bases from J, with 11 bases in between. The CDR3 length is 14 residues. CDR3 residues: CASSLRQSNQPQHF. CDR3 bases: TGTGCCAGCAGTCTCCGACAGTCCAATCAGCCCCAGCATTTT.

The chain couples TRBV28 to TRBJ2-7, with 7 nucleotides matching TRBD1. The CDR3 length is 13 residues. After removal of 4 bases from V and 5 bases from J, the junction contained 5 bases not matched to a gene. The germline CDR1 and CDR2 sequences are MDHEN and SYDVKM. This CDR3 reads CASSSDRADEQYF. DNA of the CDR3: TGTGCCAGCAGTTCAGACAGGGCAGACGAGCAGTACTTC.

Only a few counts were recorded for this clone. The chain combines TRBV30 with TRBJ2-1; 10 bases align to TRBD1. Germline lookup yields CDR1 GTSNPN and CDR2 SVGIG (reference sequence). V trimming: 3 bases; J trimming: 16 bases; junction bases outside the gene matches: 6. CDR3 size: 11 residues. The CDR3 DNA follows: TGTGCCTGGAGCAGCGGGACAGGGGATTTCTTC. It is translated as CAWSSGTGDFF. Variable domain in full (rest from reference TRBV30 and TRBJ2-1): SQTIHQWPATLVQPVGSPLSLECTVEGTSNPNLYWYRQAAGRGLQLLFYSVGIGQISSEVPQNLSASRPQDRQFILSSKKLLLSDSGFYLCAWSSGTGDFFGPGTRLTVL.

The J gene is TRBJ2-4, the V gene TRBV19; the match to TRBD2 covers 11 bases. The germline CDR1 and CDR2 sequences are LNHDA and SQIVND (reference sequence). The CDR3 sequence is 18 residues long. J lost 5 bases, V lost 7 bases, and 16 bases had no gene match. The CDR3, as DNA: TGTGCCAGTAACGATCGGAGGTGGGGGGGACTAGCGGAAAACATTCAGTACTTC. It encodes CASNDRRWGGLAENIQYF. Supplemented by reference TRBV19 and TRBJ2-4, the full variable domain reads DGGITQSPKYLFRKEGQNVTLSCEQNLNHDAMYWYRQDPGQGLRLIYYSQIVNDFQKGDIAEGYSVSREKKESFPLTVTSAQKNPTAFYLCASNDRRWGGLAENIQYFGAGTRLSVL.

This chain uses TRBV9 with TRBJ2-7, with D tentatively TRBD1 (6 bases). V gave up 0 bases and J gave up 3 bases, with 7 bases separating them. CDR1 and CDR2 (germline): SGDLS, YYNGEE. This CDR3 contains 13 residues. CDR3 nucleotides: TGTGCCAGCAGCGTAGAACAGGGCTACGAGCAGTACTTC. As protein: CASSVEQGYEQYF. Full variable domain (outside the CDR3, taken from reference TRBV9 and TRBJ2-7): DSGVTQTPKHLITATGQRVTLRCSPRSGDLSVYWYQQSLDQGLQFLIQYYNGEERAKGNILERFSAQQFPDLHSELNLSSLELGDSALYFCASSVEQGYEQYFGPGTRLTVT.

This clone has more than one count but fewer than ten. The chain has TRBV27 and TRBJ2-1, with unresolved D. Germline V CDR1 and CDR2: MNHEY, SMNVEV (reference sequence). The germline V and J ends were trimmed by 2 bases and 2 bases, with 10 bases remaining between them. The CDR3 is 15 amino acids. In nucleotides, the CDR3 is TGTGCCAGCAGTTTACTGGAGAACCCCTACAATGAGCAGTTCTTC. This translates into CASSLLENPYNEQFF.

This clone was seen more than once but under ten times. J is TRBJ2-7 and V is TRBV4-2, with D maybe TRBD1 (6 bases). The CDR3 is 15 residues long. The V end was cut by 0 bases, the J end by 1 base, with 10 bases between. The V gene's germline CDR1 is LGHNA and CDR2 YNFKEQ. The CDR3 is CASSQEDSDSYEQYF. CDR3 DNA: TGTGCCAGCAGCCAAGAGGACAGCGATTCCTACGAGCAGTACTTC.

This sequence joins TRBV28 and TRBJ2-1; 12 bases line up with TRBD2. CDR3 length equals 17 residues. The germline CDR1 and CDR2 sequences are MDHEN and SYDVKM. Germline trimming cut 3 bases from V and 8 bases from J; bases unmatched to any gene: 11. CDR3 nucleotides: TGTGCCAGCAGTTTCCGGACTAGCGGGACTTCGGGCCATGAGCAGTTCTTC. Its protein product is CASSFRTSGTSGHEQFF. Using reference TRBV28 and TRBJ2-1 for the parts outside the CDR3, the full variable domain is DVKVTQSSRYLVKRTGEKVFLECVQDMDHENMFWYRQDPGLGLRLIYFSYDVKMKEKGDIPEGYSVSREKKERFSLILESASTNQTSMYLCASSFRTSGTSGHEQFFGPGTRLTVL.

The rearrangement uses TRBV11-1 and TRBJ2-7; D is perhaps TRBD2 (6 bases). The CDR3 covers 12 residues. Trimming shortened V by 2 bases and J by 6 bases, and 8 bases separated the two germline ends. Germline CDR1 SGHAT, CDR2 FQDESV (reference sequence). The CDR3 DNA is TGTGCCAGCAGCTTACGAGCGGGCGAGCAGTACTTC. It codes for CASSLRAGEQYF.

The chain uses TRBV29-1 and TRBJ2-1, with TRBD1 matching over 9 bases. The CDR3 length is 13 residues. Trimming cost V 6 bases and J 14 bases; bases outside gene matches: 14. CDR1 SQVTM and CDR2 ANQGSEA come from the germline V gene. Here the CDR3 reads CSVIGQGLWEKFF. CDR3 coding DNA: TGCAGCGTGATAGGACAGGGGCTTTGGGAAAAGTTCTTC.

This chain connects TRBV28 to TRBJ2-1; a weak D match, TRBD1 (5 bases). Trimming removed 1 base from V and 4 bases from J, with 17 bases in between. The CDR3 contains 17 residues. Germline V gene data show CDR1 as MDHEN and CDR2 as SYDVKM. CDR3 in DNA: TGTGCCAGCAGTTTATTCACCAAGGGGCCTGGGTACAATGAGCAGTTCTTC. The encoded protein is CASSLFTKGPGYNEQFF.